What follows are 21 T cell receptor beta chains derived from one specimen sequenced in a study of T cell responses to AZD1222 COVID-19 vaccine. The table came from immunoSEQ multiplex PCR; TCRdb's copy has only in-frame clones and leaves some out. The profile shows 95,000 to 100,000 clones, around 85% of them singletons. Source: peripheral blood, taken 28 days after the second AZD1222 dose. The receptors were gathered from an adult who received the AZD1222 COVID-19 vaccine.

The J gene is TRBJ2-3, the V gene TRBV29-1, with D possibly matching TRBD2 (7 bases). Trimming cost V 7 bases and J 4 bases, with 18 bases left between them. Germline CDR1 and CDR2: SQVTM and ANQGSEA. This CDR3 has 14 residues. The CDR3 loop is CSGDPGGAADTQYF. For the CDR3, the DNA is TGCAGCGGTGACCCGGGGGGCGCTGCAGATACGCAGTATTTT.

The DNA for the CDR3 is TGCGCCAGCAGCCGAGTCGGGAGGGCCAGGTTCGGCGATGAGCAGTTCTTC. It codes for CASSRVGRARFGDEQFF. The gene calls are TRBV4-1 and TRBJ2-1; 8 bases match TRBD2. Germline lookup yields CDR1 MGHRA and CDR2 YSYEKL. CDR3 length: 17 amino acids. Germline trimming cut 4 bases from V and 8 bases from J; bases unmatched to any gene: 16.

The rearrangement joins TRBV6-5 to TRBJ2-3, with D tentatively TRBD1 (5 bases). V was trimmed by 4 bases and J by 3 bases, leaving 8 bases between them. Germline V gene data show CDR1 as MNHEY and CDR2 as SVGAGI. The CDR3 length is 13 residues. In DNA form, the CDR3 reads TGTGCCAGCAGTTCGACAGATACAGATACGCAGTATTTT. Translating gives CASSSTDTDTQYF.

This rearrangement joins TRBV7-3 to TRBJ2-2; 7 bases map to TRBD1. With 2 bases clipped from V and 0 bases from J, the junction kept 3 bases outside the gene matches. CDR3 length: 16 amino acids. Germline V gene sequence: CDR1 SGHTA, CDR2 FQGTGA. CDR3 sequence reads: CASSLDRAANTGELFF. Here the CDR3 DNA reads TGTGCCAGCAGCTTAGACAGGGCAGCGAACACCGGGGAGCTGTTTTTT.

The chain couples TRBV5-1 to TRBJ2-7; no firm D call. From germline, CDR1 is SGHRS and CDR2 YFSETQ. V lost 3 bases to trimming and J lost 5 bases, with 15 bases between them. The CDR3 extends over 14 amino acids. This CDR3 reads CASSSGPEYNEQYF. DNA for the CDR3: TGCGCCAGCAGCTCCGGACCCGAGTACAACGAGCAGTACTTC.

The chain couples TRBV10-3 to TRBJ2-3, with unresolved D. This CDR3 comprises 14 residues. Trimming pared 0 bases from V and 8 bases from J, leaving 12 bases between. Germline V gene data show CDR1 as ENHRY and CDR2 as SYGVKD. CDR3 amino acids: CAISESPTRITQYF. CDR3 DNA sequence: TGTGCCATCAGTGAGTCGCCTACACGGATTACGCAGTATTTT.

The genes are TRBV5-1 and TRBJ2-5; 14 bases are a match to TRBD2. This CDR3 has 16 residues. Trimming removed 4 bases from V and 3 bases from J; junction bases left unmatched: 5. The germline CDR1 and CDR2 sequences are SGHRS and YFSETQ. The CDR3 nucleotides read TGCGCCAGCAGCGCGCAGACTAGCGGGAGGGAAGAGACCCAGTACTTC. Its protein is CASSAQTSGREETQYF.

This chain joins TRBV27 and TRBJ2-1; the match to TRBD1 covers 10 bases. With 5 bases clipped from V and 4 bases from J, the junction kept 8 bases outside the gene matches. The CDR3 spans 16 residues. CDR1 is MNHEY, CDR2 SMNVEV, per germline (reference sequence). The CDR3 reads CASSLTGTGAYNEQFF. In nucleotides, the CDR3 is TGTGCCAGCAGTCTGACCGGGACAGGGGCGTACAATGAGCAGTTCTTC.

The chain employs TRBV6-2 or TRBV6-3 and TRBJ1-2; the D is unclear. Germline lookup yields CDR1 MNHEY and CDR2 SVGEGT. The CDR3 covers 12 residues. Trimming pared 1 base from V and 5 bases from J, leaving 5 bases between. The CDR3 is CASSYFPYGYTF. CDR3 nucleotide sequence: TGTGCCAGCAGTTACTTTCCGTATGGCTACACCTTC.

The V gene is TRBV9, the J gene TRBJ2-1; either TRBD1 or TRBD2 may supply D (5 bases each). This CDR3 region has 15 residues. Germline CDR1 SGDLS, CDR2 YYNGEE. V lost 3 bases, J lost 7 bases, and 17 bases lay in between. This chain's CDR3 is CASSGGFGGRNEQFF. The CDR3, as DNA: TGTGCCAGCAGCGGCGGTTTTGGGGGTAGGAATGAGCAGTTCTTC.

The rearrangement joins TRBV29-1 to TRBJ1-1; D gene uncertain. Germline assignment: CDR1 SQVTM and CDR2 ANQGSEA. The length of the CDR3 is 11 residues. Trimming stripped 0 bases from V and 7 bases from J, with 6 bases between. The CDR3 reads CSVEEGIEAFF. CDR3 sequence (DNA): TGCAGCGTTGAAGAGGGAATTGAAGCTTTCTTT.

The rearrangement links TRBV24-1 to TRBJ1-2, with D maybe TRBD1 (5 bases). V gave up 4 bases and J gave up 7 bases, with 12 bases separating them. Germline loops: CDR1 KGHDR, CDR2 SFDVKD. The CDR3 loop spans 13 amino acids. The CDR3 loop is CATSDSGGAGYTF. The CDR3 DNA reads as TGTGCCACCAGTGACTCCGGAGGGGCTGGCTACACCTTC.

The V and J genes are TRBV6-4 and TRBJ1-2, with 8 bases lining up with TRBD1. In germline, CDR1 is MRHNA, CDR2 SNTAGT. V trimming: 6 bases; J trimming: 7 bases; junction bases outside the gene matches: 10. The CDR3 has 14 amino acids. In DNA, the CDR3 is TGTGCCAGCAGACCAGGGGGCTCACGCAGTGGCTACACCTTC. Protein sequence: CASRPGGSRSGYTF.

This clone occurred once. The chain joins TRBV7-3 to TRBJ2-1, with TRBD1 matching 7 bases. Germline CDR1 is SGHTA and CDR2 is FQGTGA. V lost 0 bases and J lost 8; bases outside the gene matches: 10. The CDR3 sequence is 16 residues long. The CDR3 region has the DNA TGTGCCAGCAGCTTAACGCCAGCAGGGGGTATCTATGAGCAGTTCTTC. Protein product: CASSLTPAGGIYEQFF.

V and J are TRBV7-9 and TRBJ1-1, with unresolved D. Germline CDR1 and CDR2: SEHNR and FQNEAQ (reference sequence). V lost 7 bases, J lost 0 bases, and 9 bases lay in between. The CDR3 loop spans 13 amino acids. As DNA, the CDR3 is TGTGCCAGCAACACTCAGGTGAACACTGAAGCTTTCTTT. It codes for CASNTQVNTEAFF.

This sequence joins TRBV6-1 and TRBJ2-3; D gene ambiguous. This CDR3 contains 16 residues. Germline values: CDR1 MNHNS, CDR2 SASEGT. The V and J ends lost 3 bases and 5 bases respectively, with 18 bases between them. The chain's CDR3 is CASSDSQTLGIDTQYF. The CDR3 coding sequence is TGTGCCAGCAGTGATTCCCAGACCCTCGGTATAGATACGCAGTATTTT.

The rearrangement links TRBV12-5 to TRBJ1-1; D possibly corresponds to TRBD1 (6 bases). Germline loops: CDR1 LGHNT, CDR2 FRNRAP. The germline V and J ends were trimmed by 4 bases and 1 base, with 19 bases remaining between them. The length of the CDR3 is 17 residues. The CDR3 loop reads CASGSRDEQGRNTEAFF. DNA for the CDR3: TGTGCTAGTGGTTCCCGAGATGAACAGGGTAGGAACACTGAAGCTTTCTTT.

The chain links TRBV5-6 to TRBJ1-2; TRBD1 matches 9 bases. CDR3 length: 15 residues. The germline V gene encodes CDR1 SGHDT and CDR2 YYEEEE. The V and J ends lost 2 bases and 7 bases, in that order; junction bases with no gene match: 9. The CDR3 sequence is CASSFRTGAGSGYTF. The CDR3 nucleotides read TGTGCCAGCAGCTTCAGGACAGGGGCTGGGTCTGGCTACACCTTC.

This chain uses TRBV19 with TRBJ2-3, with a possible D match to TRBD1 (6 bases). This CDR3 spans 15 amino acids. Germline lookup yields CDR1 LNHDA and CDR2 SQIVND (reference sequence). V was pared by 1 base and J by 7 bases, with 15 bases between. Here the CDR3 DNA reads TGTGCCAGTAGTATAGTTGAGGACAGTAGGTATACGCAGTATTTT. Residues: CASSIVEDSRYTQYF.

The V and J genes are TRBV19 and TRBJ1-3; a weak D match, TRBD1 (5 bases). CDR1 and CDR2 from the germline V gene are LNHDA and SQIVND (reference sequence). V was clipped by 7 bases and J by 9 bases, with 22 bases between them. This CDR3 has 15 amino acids. The CDR3 is CASTLNGARRGTIYF. The DNA for the CDR3 is TGTGCCAGTACCTTAAATGGGGCACGCCGCGGCACCATATATTTT.

The chain combines TRBV12-3 or TRBV12-4 with TRBJ2-6; D remains ambiguous. Between the trimmed V and J ends, which lost 6 bases and 1 base, there was a span of 4 bases. This CDR3 has 13 amino acids. CDR3 sequence (DNA): TGTGCCAGCAGCTATTCTGGGGCCAACGTCCTGACTTTC. Protein product: CASSYSGANVLTF.